The 6 T cell receptor beta chains below were found in one sample sequenced in a study of T cell repertoires in cytomegalovirus infection. TCRdb re-called the reads through MiXCR, storing one row per CDR3 protein. The sample holds approximately 110,000 distinct CDR3 sequences; less than 55% are singletons and the top ten take approximately 69%. For these receptors, no antigen is known. The sequencing here drew on CD8+ T cells from cultured PBMCs, taken from culture after CMV antigen stimulation. The receptors come from a human donor in good health (CMV status not recorded). Some clones in this sample may be carry-over from other donors' samples.

This clonotype was detected only once. The junction shows a germline mismatch at one end, possibly a read error. CDR3 loop: CASSLDRTYGFTF. The CDR3 DNA follows: TGTGCCAGCAGCCTAGACAGAACCTATGGCTTCACCTTC. The chain couples TRBV12-3 or TRBV12-4 to TRBJ1-2, with a weak D call TRBD1 (5 bases). The CDR3 runs 13 residues.

This clonotype was observed at least ten times. This chain links TRBV7-8 with TRBJ2-3, with 13 bases identical to TRBD2. Germline loops: CDR1 SGHVS, CDR2 FQNEAQ. J lost 6 bases, V lost 1 base, and 4 bases had no gene match. This CDR3 has 16 residues. In DNA form, the CDR3 reads TGTGCCAGCAGCTTAGGGACTAGCGGGGGAGGGGATACGCAGTATTTT. Amino acid sequence: CASSLGTSGGGDTQYF.

The rearrangement uses TRBV7-9 and TRBJ2-1; 9 bases fit TRBD1. The germline V gene encodes CDR1 SEHNR and CDR2 FQNEAQ (reference sequence). The CDR3 extends over 15 amino acids. The V gene end was trimmed by 6 bases and the J gene end by 5 bases; junction bases not matched to a gene: 8. CDR3 sequence reads: CASRSGTGSNNEQFF. CDR3 coding DNA: TGTGCCAGCAGGTCCGGGACAGGGAGTAACAATGAGCAGTTCTTC. The whole variable domain, filled in from reference TRBV7-9 and TRBJ2-1, reads DTGVSQNPRHKITKRGQNVTFRCDPISEHNRLYWYRQTLGQGPEFLTYFQNEAQLEKSRLLSDRFSAERPKGSFSTLEIQRTEQGDSAMYLCASRSGTGSNNEQFFGPGTRLTVL.

Comment on this clonotype: Mismatch with germline at one junction end may stem from a read error. This chain connects TRBV4-1 to TRBJ2-7; TRBD1 is a possible D gene (6 bases). The length of the CDR3 is 15 residues. Germline loops: CDR1 MGHRA, CDR2 YSYEKL. CDR3 protein: CASSFDRFGTYEQYF. Here the CDR3 DNA reads TGCGCTAGCAGCTTCGACAGGTTTGGCACCTACGAGCAGTACTTC.

This clonotype was recorded a few times. The chain joins TRBV4-1 to TRBJ2-1; tentatively, D is TRBD2 (7 bases). CDR1 is MGHRA and CDR2 is YSYEKL in the germline V gene. The CDR3 has 16 residues. V was clipped by 1 base and J by 0 bases, with 10 bases between them. CDR3 loop: CASSQGEGVSYNEQFF. CDR3 in DNA: TGCGCCAGCAGCCAAGGGGAGGGGGTCTCCTACAATGAGCAGTTCTTC.

Concerning this clonotype: A much larger clone differs from this one at a single base, so this may be a read error. V is TRBV7-2 and J is TRBJ2-1; TRBD2 matches at 9 bases. Per germline, CDR1 SGHTA and CDR2 FQGNSA. The length of the CDR3 is 14 residues. The CDR3 coding sequence is TGTGCCAGCAGCTTCCCTCTAGCGGGAAATGAGCGGTTCTTC. It translates to CASSFPLAGNERFF.